This passage covers 32 T cell receptor beta chains from one sample sequenced in a study of lymphopenia after photon versus proton radiotherapy. Some clones are missing from TCRdb's copy, which holds only in-frame ones; the method was immunoSEQ multiplex PCR. In the table there are some 70,000 clones, 87% of which are singletons. Specimen: peripheral blood, collected from a patient treated with proton-based radiotherapy. Every receptor here comes from a man older than 75 with esophageal cancer.

V and J are TRBV30 and TRBJ2-1; TRBD1 is a possible D gene (5 bases). CDR1 GTSNPN and CDR2 SVGIG come from the germline V gene (reference sequence). The CDR3 is 15 amino acids. The V end lost 4 bases, the J end lost 0 bases, and 13 bases lay between the germline ends. In DNA, the CDR3 is TGTGCCTGGAAAGGTGGGGCGAGCTCCTACAATGAGCAGTTCTTC. Its protein is CAWKGGASSYNEQFF.

This clone occurred a few times. The chain employs TRBV5-6 and TRBJ2-1, with 13 bases fitting TRBD2. Germline trimming cut 0 bases from V and 5 bases from J; bases unmatched to any gene: 5. Per the germline V gene, CDR1 is SGHDT and CDR2 is YYEEEE. This CDR3 comprises 17 residues. CDR3 sequence reads: CASSLAGLAGADNEQFF. In nucleotides, the CDR3 is TGTGCCAGCAGCTTGGCCGGACTAGCGGGAGCGGACAATGAGCAGTTCTTC.

The V call is TRBV5-5, the J call TRBJ1-5, with D unresolved. CDR1 SGHKS and CDR2 YYEKEE come from the germline V gene (reference sequence). Between the trimmed V and J ends, which lost 4 bases and 6 bases, there was a span of 14 bases. This CDR3 is 14 amino acids long. The CDR3 bases are TGTGCCAGCAGCCTCGGGAGGGAGAGTCAGCCCCAGCATTTT. Encoded protein: CASSLGRESQPQHF.

The rearrangement links TRBV10-3 to TRBJ2-7; the match to TRBD1 covers 8 bases. Germline values: CDR1 ENHRY, CDR2 SYGVKD. The CDR3 length is 16 residues. V was clipped by 0 bases and J by 2 bases; unmatched bases: 6. This chain's CDR3 is CAISESVGQVTYEQYF. CDR3 in DNA: TGTGCCATCAGTGAGTCGGTGGGACAGGTAACCTACGAGCAGTACTTC.

The chain combines TRBV28 with TRBJ1-2; 7 bases map to TRBD1. Losses at the gene ends were 2 bases for V and 4 bases for J; bases not matched to a gene: 4. The V gene's germline CDR1 is MDHEN and CDR2 SYDVKM. CDR3 length: 14 residues. CDR3 nucleotide sequence: TGTGCCAGCAGTTTAGATGGACAGGTCTATGGCTACACCTTC. It codes for CASSLDGQVYGYTF.

This chain links TRBV27 with TRBJ1-2; D possibly corresponds to TRBD1 (5 bases). This CDR3 spans 15 amino acids. V gave up 2 bases and J gave up 2 bases, with 12 bases separating them. The germline V gene encodes CDR1 MNHEY and CDR2 SMNVEV (reference sequence). CDR3 loop: CASSLGTPHNYGYTF. CDR3 in DNA: TGTGCCAGCAGTTTAGGGACTCCCCACAACTATGGCTACACCTTC.

The table lists this clone with a count of one. The chain employs TRBV7-3 and TRBJ1-2, with 7 nucleotides matching TRBD1. The V gene's germline CDR1 is SGHTA and CDR2 FQGTGA. V trimming: 2 bases; J trimming: 6 bases; junction bases outside the gene matches: 12. The CDR3 has 16 residues. CDR3 region: CASSLQSRQGVDGYTF. The DNA for the CDR3 is TGTGCCAGCAGCTTACAATCGAGACAGGGCGTGGATGGCTACACCTTC.

For the CDR3, the DNA is TGTGCCAGCAGTGAGGCAGGGAGGTCTCAGCCCCAGCATTTT. Protein: CASSEAGRSQPQHF. The rearrangement uses TRBV2 and TRBJ1-5, with D possibly TRBD1 on 5 matching bases. This CDR3 spans 14 amino acids. From germline, CDR1 is SNHLY and CDR2 FYNNEI. The V end was cut by 3 bases, the J end by 6 bases, with 12 bases between.

This clone turned up a few times. The chain links TRBV4-1 to TRBJ1-2, with D unclear. V lost 0 bases to trimming and J lost 4 bases, with 12 bases between them. Germline-derived CDR1 and CDR2 are MGHRA and YSYEKL. The CDR3 runs 15 residues. The CDR3 DNA sequence: TGCGCCAGCAGCCAAGAAAGGCCAGGCCTCTATGGCTACACCTTC. Translated: CASSQERPGLYGYTF.

The CDR3 DNA sequence: TGTGCCAGTAGTATTCAGGGGGCGAACACCGGGGAGCTGTTTTTT. It encodes CASSIQGANTGELFF. The chain joins TRBV19 to TRBJ2-2; TRBD1 agrees at 7 bases. The CDR3 has 15 residues. Germline CDR1 and CDR2: LNHDA and SQIVND (reference sequence). J gave up 0 bases and V 3 bases, and 1 base lay outside the gene matches.

This chain uses TRBV12-5 with TRBJ1-2, with 8 bases aligning to TRBD1. The CDR3 totals 16 residues. J was trimmed by 4 bases and V by 6 bases; bases with no gene match: 13. Germline CDR1 LGHNT, CDR2 FRNRAP. CDR3 DNA: TGTGCTAGTGGCCGGGACAGGACAATAGGGGGCTATGGCTACACCTTC. As protein: CASGRDRTIGGYGYTF.

The chain is built from TRBV7-8 and TRBJ2-7, with D possibly TRBD2 on 6 matching bases. The germline CDR1 and CDR2 sequences are SGHVS and FQNEAQ. The V gene lost 1 base and the J gene lost 4 bases, with 14 bases spanning the gap. The CDR3 is 15 amino acids. The CDR3 sequence: CASSLVIEGRYEQYF. The DNA for the CDR3 is TGTGCCAGCAGCTTAGTTATTGAAGGGAGGTACGAGCAGTACTTC.

The chain carries TRBV4-3 and TRBJ2-3, with D tentatively TRBD1 (6 bases). V lost 3 bases, J lost 2 bases, and 12 bases lay in between. This CDR3 contains 15 residues. The germline gives CDR1 LGHNA, CDR2 YSLEER. The CDR3 DNA reads as TGCGCCAGCAGCCAGTATGGACAGCTCACAGATACGCAGTATTTT. It encodes CASSQYGQLTDTQYF.

The chain uses TRBV18 and TRBJ1-1; TRBD1 matches 7 bases. The germline V gene encodes CDR1 KGHSH and CDR2 LQKENI. The CDR3 totals 15 residues. J gave up 1 base and V 6 bases, and 8 bases lay outside the gene matches. CDR3 in amino acids: CASSLGQVGNTEAFF. The CDR3 DNA is TGTGCCAGCTCCCTTGGACAGGTTGGGAACACTGAAGCTTTCTTT.

The chain has TRBV7-9 and TRBJ2-3; D call uncertain. Germline values: CDR1 SEHNR, CDR2 FQNEAQ (reference sequence). The CDR3 has 12 amino acids. Trimming cost V 2 bases and J 6 bases, with 6 bases left between them. The CDR3 DNA sequence: TGTGCCAGCAGCTTATTGGGTGATACGCAGTATTTT. Translated: CASSLLGDTQYF.

This chain joins TRBV7-9 and TRBJ2-7; weak D call: TRBD2 (5 bases). CDR1 SEHNR and CDR2 FQNEAQ come from the germline V gene (reference sequence). Trimming stripped 1 base from V and 2 bases from J, with 12 bases between. There are 15 residues in the CDR3. CDR3 residues: CASSLVIGETYEQYF. The CDR3 DNA sequence: TGTGCCAGCAGCTTAGTTATCGGGGAAACCTACGAGCAGTACTTC.

The CDR3 is CASSFEDTLVAEAFF. The CDR3 DNA reads TGCGCCAGCAGCTTCGAAGACACGTTGGTGGCTGAAGCTTTCTTT. V is TRBV5-1 and J is TRBJ1-1, with D unresolved. Looked up from germline, CDR1 is SGHRS and CDR2 is YFSETQ. V was shortened by 2 bases and J by 6 bases, with 17 bases between the two germline ends. The CDR3 is 15 residues long.

The chain uses TRBV12-5 and TRBJ1-1; D ambiguous. CDR1 LGHNT and CDR2 FRNRAP come from the germline V gene. Trimming stripped 0 bases from V and 1 base from J, with 12 bases between. The CDR3 sequence is 16 residues long. Here the CDR3 reads CASGLVLGRQNTEAFF. The CDR3 region has the DNA TGTGCTAGTGGTTTGGTACTCGGTCGACAGAACACTGAAGCTTTCTTT.

The genes are TRBV6-5 and TRBJ1-2; the match to TRBD1 covers 12 bases. The CDR3 has 14 residues. Germline assignment: CDR1 MNHEY and CDR2 SVGAGI. V was pared by 6 bases and J by 4 bases, with 3 bases of the junction left unmatched. Here the CDR3 DNA reads TGTGCCAGCAGGACGGGACAGGGGGCCTATGGCTACACCTTC. It yields the protein CASRTGQGAYGYTF.

For the CDR3, the DNA is TGTGCCAGCAGTTTTCGGGGCGGGCCCCAGCATTTT. It specifies CASSFRGGPQHF. The chain joins TRBV27 to TRBJ1-5; the D gene is possibly TRBD1 (5 bases). Looked up from germline, CDR1 is MNHEY and CDR2 is SMNVEV (reference sequence). The CDR3 sequence is 12 residues long. Trimming shortened V by 3 bases and J by 9 bases, and 9 bases separated the two germline ends.

The chain combines TRBV27 with TRBJ1-5, with D unresolved. Germline CDR1 is MNHEY and CDR2 is SMNVEV (reference sequence). The CDR3 covers 14 residues. V gave up 2 bases and J gave up 5 bases, with 10 bases separating them. The CDR3 loop is CASSLRIEYQPQHF. The CDR3 nucleotides read TGTGCCAGCAGTTTAAGGATTGAGTATCAGCCCCAGCATTTT.

The chain employs TRBV7-2 and TRBJ1-2; tentative D call: TRBD1 (6 bases). CDR3 length: 15 amino acids. Trimming left V 7 bases short and J 5 bases short, with 20 bases between. Germline V gene lookup returns CDR1 SGHTA and CDR2 FQGNSA. The CDR3 coding sequence is TGTGCCAGCACTTTGGGAGGGGGGATTTGGTATGGCTACACCTTC. It yields the protein CASTLGGGIWYGYTF.

CDR3 loop: CASSLGSKGPLYNSPLHF. The DNA of the CDR3 is TGCGCCAGCAGCTTGGGAAGTAAGGGGCCCCTCTATAATTCACCCCTCCACTTT. The rearrangement joins TRBV5-1 to TRBJ1-6; D is possibly TRBD1 (5 bases). Germline CDR1 reads SGHRS; CDR2 reads YFSETQ. CDR3 size: 18 residues. Trimming took 0 bases from V and 3 from J, leaving 16 bases between them.

The chain links TRBV7-9 to TRBJ1-4, with D uncertain. CDR3 length: 14 amino acids. In germline, CDR1 is SEHNR, CDR2 FQNEAQ (reference sequence). Trimming cost V 1 base and J 5 bases, with 8 bases left between them. CDR3 sequence (DNA): TGTGCCAGCAGCTTAGGGAGGGAGAATGAAAAACTGTTTTTT. Translated: CASSLGRENEKLFF.

The CDR3 DNA reads as TGTGCCAGCAGTCCCCGGGACTTTTATCAGCCCCAGCATTTT. The encoded protein is CASSPRDFYQPQHF. The rearrangement uses TRBV25-1 and TRBJ1-5; D is possibly TRBD1 (5 bases). This CDR3 has 14 amino acids. V was pared by 5 bases and J by 5 bases, with 13 bases between. CDR1 MGHDK and CDR2 SYGVNS come from the germline V gene.

This chain joins TRBV7-9 and TRBJ2-7; D is unresolved. The V end lost 10 bases, the J end lost 0 bases, and 13 bases lay between the germline ends. This CDR3 comprises 13 residues. Germline lookup yields CDR1 SEHNR and CDR2 FQNEAQ (reference sequence). The CDR3 bases are TGTGCCACCTCCCCGCCAAGCTCCTACGAGCAGTACTTC. This sequence encodes CATSPPSSYEQYF.

CDR3 protein: CASSLARRNTEAFF. In DNA form, the CDR3 reads TGTGCCAGCAGCCTAGCGCGGAGGAACACTGAAGCTTTCTTT. J is TRBJ1-1 and V is TRBV5-4, with D hard to call. The ends were cut back, 4 bases at V and 1 base at J, with 11 bases in the middle. CDR3 length equals 14 residues. Germline CDR1 reads SGHNT; CDR2 reads YYREEE (reference sequence).

V usage is TRBV2 and J usage is TRBJ1-5, with D unclear. The CDR3 runs 13 residues. The germline V and J ends were trimmed by 11 bases and 2 bases, with 13 bases remaining between them. Per the germline V gene, CDR1 is SNHLY and CDR2 is FYNNEI. CDR3 sequence (DNA): TGTGCCGGAGCGAGGGATGGCAATCAGCCCCAGCATTTT. Translated, it gives CAGARDGNQPQHF.

The rearrangement joins TRBV5-1 to TRBJ2-3, with D possibly TRBD2 on 7 matching bases. The germline V and J ends were trimmed by 2 bases and 5 bases, with 12 bases remaining between them. The CDR3 is 14 residues long. Looked up from germline, CDR1 is SGHRS and CDR2 is YFSETQ. As DNA, the CDR3 is TGCGCCAGCAGCTTCGGGGGGCAGGTAGATACGCAGTATTTT. Translated: CASSFGGQVDTQYF.

This clone was detected a few times. The V and J genes are TRBV5-1 and TRBJ1-2, with a possible D match to TRBD1 (5 bases). Trimming pared 4 bases from V and 8 bases from J, leaving 15 bases between. Germline CDR1 SGHRS, CDR2 YFSETQ. The length of the CDR3 is 13 residues. The CDR3 DNA follows: TGCGCCAGCAGCCCCAATGTTGGGGACGGCTACACCTTC. Translated: CASSPNVGDGYTF.

This chain connects TRBV4-1 to TRBJ1-1, with a weak D call TRBD1 (5 bases). The CDR3 runs to 15 residues. V was trimmed by 2 bases and J by 4 bases, leaving 14 bases between them. The V gene's germline CDR1 is MGHRA and CDR2 YSYEKL. The CDR3 DNA follows: TGCGCCAGCAGCCAACTGCCAGGGCCGAGCACTGAAGCTTTCTTT. Protein: CASSQLPGPSTEAFF.

This clone was observed once. This chain links TRBV18 with TRBJ2-1, with 10 bases fitting TRBD2. The length of the CDR3 is 17 residues. CDR1 and CDR2 (germline): KGHSH, LQKENI. The V segment lost 4 bases and the J segment 9 bases; nucleotides outside the gene matches: 15. This CDR3 is CASSRPRSSGSKSEQFF. Written as DNA, the CDR3 is TGTGCCAGCTCACGCCCCCGTTCTAGCGGGAGTAAGAGTGAGCAGTTCTTC.